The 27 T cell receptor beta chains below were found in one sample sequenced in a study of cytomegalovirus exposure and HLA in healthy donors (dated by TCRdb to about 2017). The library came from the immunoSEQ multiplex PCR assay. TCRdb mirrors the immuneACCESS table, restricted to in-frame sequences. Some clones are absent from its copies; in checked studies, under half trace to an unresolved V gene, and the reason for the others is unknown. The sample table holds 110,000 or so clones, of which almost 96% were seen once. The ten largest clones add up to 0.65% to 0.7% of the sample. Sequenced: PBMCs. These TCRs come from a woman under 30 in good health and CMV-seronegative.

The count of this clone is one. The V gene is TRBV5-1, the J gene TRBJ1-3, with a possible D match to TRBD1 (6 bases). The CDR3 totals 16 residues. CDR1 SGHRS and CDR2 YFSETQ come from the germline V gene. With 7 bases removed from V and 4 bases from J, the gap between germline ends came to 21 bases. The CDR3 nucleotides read TGCGCCAGCGCCATAGTTTCGCAGGGGCAAGGAAACACCATATATTTT. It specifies CASAIVSQGQGNTIYF.

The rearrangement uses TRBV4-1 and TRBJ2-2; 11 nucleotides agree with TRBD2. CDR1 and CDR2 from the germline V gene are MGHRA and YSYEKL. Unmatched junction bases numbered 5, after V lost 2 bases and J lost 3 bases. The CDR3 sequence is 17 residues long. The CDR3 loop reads CASSQTASGGYTGELFF. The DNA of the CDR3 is TGCGCCAGCAGCCAAACCGCTAGCGGGGGGTACACCGGGGAGCTGTTTTTT.

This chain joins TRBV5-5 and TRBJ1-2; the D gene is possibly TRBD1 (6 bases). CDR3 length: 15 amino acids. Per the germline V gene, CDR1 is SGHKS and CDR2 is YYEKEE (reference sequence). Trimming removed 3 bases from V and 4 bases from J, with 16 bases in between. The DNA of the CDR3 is TGTGCCAGCAGCTGGGAGCAGGGGACCCTCTATGGCTACACCTTC. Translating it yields CASSWEQGTLYGYTF.

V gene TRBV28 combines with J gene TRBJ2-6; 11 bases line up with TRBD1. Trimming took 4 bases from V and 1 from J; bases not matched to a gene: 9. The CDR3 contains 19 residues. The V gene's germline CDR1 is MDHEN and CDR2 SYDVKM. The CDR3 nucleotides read TGTGCCAGCAGTTCACTCCGGACAGGGGGCTTGTCTGGGGCCAACGTCCTGACTTTC. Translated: CASSSLRTGGLSGANVLTF. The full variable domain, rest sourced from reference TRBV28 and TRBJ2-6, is DVKVTQSSRYLVKRTGEKVFLECVQDMDHENMFWYRQDPGLGLRLIYFSYDVKMKEKGDIPEGYSVSREKKERFSLILESASTNQTSMYLCASSSLRTGGLSGANVLTFGAGSRLTVL.

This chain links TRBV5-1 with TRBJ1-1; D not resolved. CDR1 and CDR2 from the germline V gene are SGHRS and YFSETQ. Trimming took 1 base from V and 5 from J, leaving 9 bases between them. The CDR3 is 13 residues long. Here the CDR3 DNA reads TGCGCCAGCAGCTTGCCGGGATGGACTGAAGCTTTCTTT. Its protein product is CASSLPGWTEAFF.

As DNA, the CDR3 is TGTGCCAGCAGTGACCCGAGGGGGGGCCACAGCAATCAGCCCCAGCATTTT. This sequence encodes CASSDPRGGHSNQPQHF. The J gene is TRBJ1-5, the V gene TRBV6-4; D may be TRBD1 (6 bases). V dropped 2 bases and J dropped 1 base, with 15 bases sitting between them. Germline V gene data show CDR1 as MRHNA and CDR2 as SNTAGT. The CDR3 is 17 residues long.

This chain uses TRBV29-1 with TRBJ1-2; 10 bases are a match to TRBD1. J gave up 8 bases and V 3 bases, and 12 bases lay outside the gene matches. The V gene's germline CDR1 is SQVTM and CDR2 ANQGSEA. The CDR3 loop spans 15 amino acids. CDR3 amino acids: CSVETQGTGDRGYTF. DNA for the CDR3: TGCAGCGTTGAGACCCAAGGGACAGGGGATAGGGGCTACACCTTC. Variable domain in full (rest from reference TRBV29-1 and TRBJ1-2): SAVISQKPSRDICQRGTSLTIQCQVDSQVTMMFWYRQQPGQSLTLIATANQGSEATYESGFVIDKFPISRPNLTFSTLTVSNMSPEDSSIYLCSVETQGTGDRGYTFGSGTRLTVV.

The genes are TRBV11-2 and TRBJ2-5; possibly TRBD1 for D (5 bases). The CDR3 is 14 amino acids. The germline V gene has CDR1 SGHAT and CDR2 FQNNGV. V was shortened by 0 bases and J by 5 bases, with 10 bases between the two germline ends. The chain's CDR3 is CASSLEAGYETQYF. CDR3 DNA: TGTGCCAGCAGCTTAGAGGCAGGGTACGAGACCCAGTACTTC.

The DNA for the CDR3 is TGTGCCAGCAGTCCCCACCGAAAGGTAGCGAGCTACACCTTC. This encodes CASSPHRKVASYTF. The V gene is TRBV28, the J gene TRBJ1-2, with no clear D. This CDR3 contains 14 residues. The germline V and J ends were trimmed by 5 bases and 9 bases, with 19 bases remaining between them. The germline CDR1 and CDR2 sequences are MDHEN and SYDVKM.

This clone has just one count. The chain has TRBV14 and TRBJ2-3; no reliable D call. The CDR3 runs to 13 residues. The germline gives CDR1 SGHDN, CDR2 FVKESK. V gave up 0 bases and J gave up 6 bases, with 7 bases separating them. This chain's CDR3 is CASSQDLQDTQYF. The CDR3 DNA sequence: TGTGCCAGCAGCCAAGATCTCCAGGATACGCAGTATTTT.

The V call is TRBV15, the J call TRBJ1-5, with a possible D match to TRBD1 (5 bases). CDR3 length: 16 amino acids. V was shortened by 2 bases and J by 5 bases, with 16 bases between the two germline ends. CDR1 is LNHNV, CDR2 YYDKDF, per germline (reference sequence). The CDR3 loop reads CATSRSWGDEDQPQHF. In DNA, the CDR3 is TGTGCCACCAGCAGATCGTGGGGGGACGAGGATCAGCCCCAGCATTTT.

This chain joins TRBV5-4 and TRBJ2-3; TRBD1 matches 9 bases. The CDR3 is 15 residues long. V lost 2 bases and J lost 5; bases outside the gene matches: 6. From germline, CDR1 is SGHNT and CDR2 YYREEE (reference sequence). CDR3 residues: CASSFWTGAIDTQYF. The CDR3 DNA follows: TGTGCCAGCAGCTTTTGGACAGGGGCCATAGATACGCAGTATTTT.

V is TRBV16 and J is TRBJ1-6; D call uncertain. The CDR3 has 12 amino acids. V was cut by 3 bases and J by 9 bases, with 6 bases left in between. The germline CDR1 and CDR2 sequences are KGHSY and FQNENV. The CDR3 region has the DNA TGTGCCAGCAGCCACCCGGGTTCACCCCTCCACTTT. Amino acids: CASSHPGSPLHF.

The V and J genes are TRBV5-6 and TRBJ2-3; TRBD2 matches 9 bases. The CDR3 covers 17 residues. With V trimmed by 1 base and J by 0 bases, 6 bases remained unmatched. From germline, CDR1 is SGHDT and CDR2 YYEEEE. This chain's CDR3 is CASSLLWRGGSTDTQYF. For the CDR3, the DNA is TGTGCCAGCAGCTTGTTGTGGCGGGGGGGGAGCACAGATACGCAGTATTTT.

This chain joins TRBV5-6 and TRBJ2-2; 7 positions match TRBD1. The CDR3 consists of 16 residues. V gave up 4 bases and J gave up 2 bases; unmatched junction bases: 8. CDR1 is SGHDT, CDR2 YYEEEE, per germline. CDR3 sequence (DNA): TGTGCCAGCAGCCAAACTACAGGGGTAAACACCGGGGAGCTGTTTTTT. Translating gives CASSQTTGVNTGELFF.

The chain's CDR3 is CSVVLAGDATDTQYF. CDR3 sequence (DNA): TGCAGCGTTGTACTAGCGGGGGACGCCACAGATACGCAGTATTTT. The chain recombines TRBV29-1 with TRBJ2-3, with TRBD2 identical over 11 bases. CDR1 is SQVTM, CDR2 ANQGSEA, per germline. The CDR3 covers 15 residues. V was clipped by 4 bases and J by 2 bases; unmatched bases: 5.

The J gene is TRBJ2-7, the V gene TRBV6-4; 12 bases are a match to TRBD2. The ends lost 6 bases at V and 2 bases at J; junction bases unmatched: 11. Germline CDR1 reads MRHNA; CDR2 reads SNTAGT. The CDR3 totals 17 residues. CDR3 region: CASSPIGASGGAYEQYF. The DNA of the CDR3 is TGTGCCAGCAGCCCAATAGGCGCTAGCGGGGGGGCCTACGAGCAGTACTTC.

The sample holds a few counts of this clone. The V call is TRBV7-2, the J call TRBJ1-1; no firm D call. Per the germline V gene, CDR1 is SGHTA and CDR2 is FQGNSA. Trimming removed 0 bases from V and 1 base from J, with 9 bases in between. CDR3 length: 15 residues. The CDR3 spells CASSLAGRRNTEAFF. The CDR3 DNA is TGTGCCAGCAGCTTAGCAGGTCGGAGGAACACTGAAGCTTTCTTT.

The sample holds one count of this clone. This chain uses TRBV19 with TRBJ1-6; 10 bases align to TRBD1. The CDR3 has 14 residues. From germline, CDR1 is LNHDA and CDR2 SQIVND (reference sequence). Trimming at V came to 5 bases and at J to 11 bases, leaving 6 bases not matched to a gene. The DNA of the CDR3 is TGTGCCAGTAGTCTCGGGACAGGGGTCGCACCCCTCCACTTT. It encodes CASSLGTGVAPLHF.

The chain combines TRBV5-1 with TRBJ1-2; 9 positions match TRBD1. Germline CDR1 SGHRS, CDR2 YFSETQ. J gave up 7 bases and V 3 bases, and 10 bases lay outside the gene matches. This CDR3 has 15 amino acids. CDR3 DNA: TGCGCCAGCAGCTGGGGACAGGGCTTAACGGGTGGCTACACCTTC. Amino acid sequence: CASSWGQGLTGGYTF.

CDR3 loop: CASTTRLAGAGELFF. The CDR3 DNA sequence: TGTGCCAGCACTACTCGACTAGCGGGGGCCGGGGAGCTGTTTTTT. The chain combines TRBV28 with TRBJ2-2; 12 nucleotides match TRBD2. Per germline, CDR1 MDHEN and CDR2 SYDVKM. This CDR3 comprises 15 residues. V lost 7 bases to trimming and J lost 6 bases; unmatched junction nucleotides: 6.

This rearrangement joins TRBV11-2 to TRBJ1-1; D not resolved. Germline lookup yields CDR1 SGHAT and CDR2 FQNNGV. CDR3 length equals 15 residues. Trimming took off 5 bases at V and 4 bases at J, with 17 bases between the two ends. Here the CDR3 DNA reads TGTGCCAGCAGCGAGCCGTTCGGGGATGGCACTGAAGCTTTCTTT. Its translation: CASSEPFGDGTEAFF.

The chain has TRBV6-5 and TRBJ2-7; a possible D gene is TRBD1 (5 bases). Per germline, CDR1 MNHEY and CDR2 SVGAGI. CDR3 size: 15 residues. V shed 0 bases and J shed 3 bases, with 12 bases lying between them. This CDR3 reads CASSYSRDSRYEQYF. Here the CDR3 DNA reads TGTGCCAGCAGTTACTCGAGAGACAGTCGCTACGAGCAGTACTTC.

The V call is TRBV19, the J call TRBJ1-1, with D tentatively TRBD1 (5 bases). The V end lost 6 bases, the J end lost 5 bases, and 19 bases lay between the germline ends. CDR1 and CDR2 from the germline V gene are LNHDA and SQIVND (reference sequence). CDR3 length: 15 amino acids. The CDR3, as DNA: TGTGCCAGTAGGGAATACGGTAGGGGAGGTACTGAAGCTTTCTTT. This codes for CASREYGRGGTEAFF.

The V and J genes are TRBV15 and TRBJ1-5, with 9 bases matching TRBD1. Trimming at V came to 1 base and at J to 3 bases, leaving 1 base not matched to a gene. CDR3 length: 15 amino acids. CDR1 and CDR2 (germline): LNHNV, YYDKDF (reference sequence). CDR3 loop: CATSRGTGDNQPQHF. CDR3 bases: TGTGCCACCAGCAGAGGGACAGGGGACAATCAGCCCCAGCATTTT.

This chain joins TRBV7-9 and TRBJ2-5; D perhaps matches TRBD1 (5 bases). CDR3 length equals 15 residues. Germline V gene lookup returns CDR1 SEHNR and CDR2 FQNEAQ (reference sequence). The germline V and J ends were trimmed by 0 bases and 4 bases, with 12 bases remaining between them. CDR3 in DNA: TGTGCCAGCAGCTTAGCTGGGGCCCCAGCAGAGACCCAGTACTTC. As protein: CASSLAGAPAETQYF.

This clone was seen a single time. Here the CDR3 reads CASSLELAGDMSTDTQYF. CDR3 nucleotide sequence: TGTGCCAGCAGCCTAGAACTAGCGGGGGATATGAGCACAGATACGCAGTATTTT. The chain links TRBV7-6 to TRBJ2-3; 11 bases are a match to TRBD2. The CDR3 consists of 18 residues. Trimming took 5 bases from V and 0 from J; bases not matched to a gene: 10. CDR1 is SGHVS, CDR2 FNYEAQ, per germline.